This T cell receptor beta chain was captured by sequencing in a study of post-analysis software for immune sequencing data. On the study more broadly: The cohort encompassed relapsing-remitting, secondary progressive and progressive-relapsing multiple sclerosis disease courses. Study-wide points: Five TRBV segments, including TRBV5-6, TRBV5-1 and TRBV20-1, were more frequent in patients than controls. Significantly lower normalized Chao1 diversity was found in patients with multiple sclerosis relative to controls.

For this clonotype: Its antigen is unknown.

CDR3 length equals 17 residues. With V trimmed by 5 bases and J by 4 bases, 13 bases remained unmatched. CDR1 MNHEY and CDR2 SMNVEV come from the germline V gene (reference sequence). Unique-molecular-identifier-tagged TCR beta cDNA libraries were used. TCRdb ran MiXCR on the PCR reads and lists one entry per CDR3 protein. The data contain 350,000 to 450,000 distinct CDR3 sequences, 30% to 40% of them seen just once; the ten biggest clones take up less than 8%. The TCR was taken from a girl aged 2 to 10 with multiple sclerosis. Sequencing was done on a sample of blood. This sequence joins TRBV27 and TRBJ2-3; 9 nucleotides match TRBD2. CDR3 nucleotides: TGTGCCAGCAGTCCATTCTTAGCGGGAGATTCGGCAGATACGCAGTATTTT. Translating it yields CASSPFLAGDSADTQYF.